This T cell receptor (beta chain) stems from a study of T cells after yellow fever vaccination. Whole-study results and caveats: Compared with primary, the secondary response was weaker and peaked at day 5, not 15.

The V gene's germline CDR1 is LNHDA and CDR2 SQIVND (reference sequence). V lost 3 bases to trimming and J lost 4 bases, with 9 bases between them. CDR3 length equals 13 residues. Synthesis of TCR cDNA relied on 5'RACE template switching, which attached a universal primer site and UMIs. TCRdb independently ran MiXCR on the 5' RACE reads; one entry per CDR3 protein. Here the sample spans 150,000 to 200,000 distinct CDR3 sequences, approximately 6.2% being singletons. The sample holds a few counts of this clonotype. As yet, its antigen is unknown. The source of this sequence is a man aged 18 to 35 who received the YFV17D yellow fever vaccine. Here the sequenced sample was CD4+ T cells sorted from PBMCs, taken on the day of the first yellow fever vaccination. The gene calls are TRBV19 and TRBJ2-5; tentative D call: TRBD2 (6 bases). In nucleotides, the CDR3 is TGTGCCAGTAGTATCCCCGGGGGAGAGACCCAGTACTTC. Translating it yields CASSIPGGETQYF.